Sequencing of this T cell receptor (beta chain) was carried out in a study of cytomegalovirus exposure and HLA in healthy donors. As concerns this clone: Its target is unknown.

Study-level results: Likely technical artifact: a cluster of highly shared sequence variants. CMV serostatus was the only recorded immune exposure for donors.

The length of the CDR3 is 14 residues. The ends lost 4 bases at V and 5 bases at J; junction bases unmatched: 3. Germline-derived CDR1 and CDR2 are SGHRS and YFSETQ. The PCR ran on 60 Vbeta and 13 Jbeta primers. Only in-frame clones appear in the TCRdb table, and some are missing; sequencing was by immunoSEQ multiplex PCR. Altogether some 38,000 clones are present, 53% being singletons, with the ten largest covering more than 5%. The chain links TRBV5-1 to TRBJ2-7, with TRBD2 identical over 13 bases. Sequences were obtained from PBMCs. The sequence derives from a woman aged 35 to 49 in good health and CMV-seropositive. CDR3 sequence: CASSDGLAGDEQYF. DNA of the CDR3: TGCGCCAGCAGCGATGGACTAGCGGGAGACGAGCAGTACTTC.